The 28 T cell receptor beta chains below all came from one sample that was sequenced in a study of spatial heterogeneity in lung cancer. TCRdb reanalysed the 5' RACE reads using MiXCR and keeps one entry per CDR3 protein. The sample has some 110,000 distinct CDR3 sequences, 10% to 15% seen once; the top ten hold around 17%. Time point described: blood at routine non-recurrence follow-up after resection. Unsorted samples of tumor, nontumor lung or frozen PBMC had their whole RNA sequenced. Sample: PBMCs, taken at follow-up. Source of these receptors: a male donor with early-stage non-small cell lung cancer.

The J gene is TRBJ2-5, the V gene TRBV3-1; D might be TRBD1 or TRBD2, each matching 6 bases. V shed 1 base and J shed 3 bases, with 9 bases lying between them. CDR3 length: 14 residues. Per germline, CDR1 LGHDT and CDR2 YNNKEL (reference sequence). The CDR3 sequence: CASSQAGGEETQYF. CDR3 nucleotide sequence: TGTGCCAGCAGCCAAGCCGGGGGCGAAGAGACCCAGTACTTC.

This clonotype was seen repeatedly, ten times or more. J is TRBJ2-7 and V is TRBV12-3 or TRBV12-4; tentatively, D is TRBD1 (5 bases). V dropped 8 bases and J dropped 8 bases, with 13 bases sitting between them. The CDR3 spans 11 residues. The CDR3 reads CASQGVVQQYF. CDR3 nucleotide sequence: TGTGCCAGCCAGGGCGTAGTTCAGCAGTACTTC.

V is TRBV12-3 or TRBV12-4 and J is TRBJ2-2, with 13 bases fitting TRBD2. This CDR3 contains 18 residues. The trim removed 5 bases at V and 1 base at J, leaving 7 bases unmatched. The CDR3 loop is CASSLRLAGGLNTGELFF. CDR3 sequence (DNA): TGTGCCAGCAGTCTCCGACTAGCGGGGGGCCTGAACACCGGGGAGCTGTTTTTT.

This clonotype was seen at least ten times. The chain is built from TRBV19 and TRBJ1-2; D unresolved. V dropped 3 bases and J dropped 5 bases, with 13 bases sitting between them. CDR3 length equals 14 residues. Germline CDR1 is LNHDA and CDR2 is SQIVND (reference sequence). Here the CDR3 reads CASSIEAGRYGYTF. Here the CDR3 DNA reads TGTGCCAGTAGTATTGAGGCCGGACGGTATGGCTACACCTTC.

This clonotype came up a few times. The chain is built from TRBV3-1 and TRBJ2-7; TRBD2 matches 16 bases. The junction had 10 bases not matched to a gene; V was cut back by 5 bases and J by 3 bases. The CDR3 is made up of 18 amino acids. Germline-derived CDR1 and CDR2 are LGHDT and YNNKEL (reference sequence). CDR3 sequence (DNA): TGTGCCAGCAGCGCGGGACTAGCGGGGGGGCCTCATATCTACGAGCAGTACTTC. Protein product: CASSAGLAGGPHIYEQYF.

This clonotype came up many times. V and J are TRBV18 and TRBJ2-7; D remains unclear. V lost 3 bases to trimming and J lost 1 base, with 7 bases between them. The CDR3 runs 13 residues. The germline CDR1 and CDR2 sequences are KGHSH and LQKENI. CDR3 amino acids: CASSPPDSYEQYF. In nucleotides, the CDR3 is TGTGCCAGCTCACCGCCAGATTCCTACGAGCAGTACTTC.

This clonotype was seen ten or more times. The chain uses TRBV7-6 and TRBJ1-2; 9 nucleotides align to TRBD1. The CDR3 has 16 residues. Per germline, CDR1 SGHVS and CDR2 FNYEAQ. J gave up 2 bases and V 6 bases, and 10 bases lay outside the gene matches. This CDR3 reads CASRRTGAPSNYGYTF. In DNA, the CDR3 is TGTGCCAGCAGACGGACAGGGGCGCCGAGCAACTATGGCTACACCTTC.

In this sample, this clonotype turned up many times. The V gene is TRBV20-1, the J gene TRBJ1-5; 7 bases fit TRBD1. The CDR3 loop spans 14 amino acids. Per the germline V gene, CDR1 is DFQATT and CDR2 is SNEGSKA (reference sequence). V dropped 7 bases and J dropped 0; count of bases not matched to a gene: 6. CDR3 coding DNA: TGCAGTGTCACTGCAGGGGGTAGCAATCAGCCCCAGCATTTT. Protein sequence: CSVTAGGSNQPQHF.

This clonotype was counted ten times or more. The V and J genes are TRBV4-3 and TRBJ2-5, with D possibly TRBD1 on 6 matching bases. Looked up from germline, CDR1 is LGHNA and CDR2 is YSLEER. V was shortened by 4 bases and J by 4 bases, with 16 bases between the two germline ends. The CDR3 has 15 residues. The CDR3 loop reads CASSPSRTGLETQYF. The CDR3 nucleotides read TGCGCCAGCAGCCCCTCTCGAACAGGGTTAGAGACCCAGTACTTC.

There are many counts of this clonotype. This chain connects TRBV7-2 to TRBJ2-7; 7 nucleotides match TRBD1. V lost 5 bases and J lost 4; bases outside the gene matches: 5. CDR3 length: 13 residues. The germline V gene has CDR1 SGHTA and CDR2 FQGNSA. The CDR3 bases are TGTGCCAGCAGCACAGGGGCCCAATACGAGCAGTACTTC. The encoded protein is CASSTGAQYEQYF.

The chain recombines TRBV6-5 with TRBJ1-1; D uncertain. With 2 bases removed from V and 10 bases from J, the gap between germline ends came to 20 bases. The CDR3 sequence is 15 residues long. Germline lookup yields CDR1 MNHEY and CDR2 SVGAGI. The CDR3 region is CASSYGGQRSRVAFF. CDR3 coding DNA: TGTGCCAGCAGTTACGGAGGGCAGAGATCCCGCGTAGCTTTCTTT.

The chain uses TRBV18 and TRBJ1-2; 7 bases map to TRBD1. Trimming at V came to 2 bases and at J to 4 bases, leaving 7 bases not matched to a gene. The CDR3 length is 15 residues. The germline V gene encodes CDR1 KGHSH and CDR2 LQKENI. As DNA, the CDR3 is TGTGCCAGCTCACCAAGACAGGGCACCTCCTATGGCTACACCTTC. Translating gives CASSPRQGTSYGYTF.

The CDR3 reads CASSQDGAGTGFRGYTF. The DNA for the CDR3 is TGTGCCAGCAGCCAAGACGGGGCCGGGACAGGGTTTCGTGGCTACACCTTC. The rearrangement joins TRBV4-2 to TRBJ1-2; TRBD1 aligns across 9 bases. The CDR3 spans 17 residues. The V segment lost 0 bases and the J segment 7 bases; nucleotides outside the gene matches: 12. Germline V gene sequence: CDR1 LGHNA, CDR2 YNFKEQ.

This clonotype has ten or more counts. The chain links TRBV20-1 to TRBJ1-1; D not resolved. V dropped 5 bases and J dropped 0 bases, with 4 bases sitting between them. CDR1 and CDR2 (germline): DFQATT, SNEGSKA (reference sequence). The CDR3 spans 11 residues. Written as DNA, the CDR3 is TGCAGTGCTGGTTTGAACACTGAAGCTTTCTTT. This codes for CSAGLNTEAFF.

The chain employs TRBV7-3 and TRBJ2-1; D is perhaps TRBD2 (5 bases). V was shortened by 1 base and J by 0 bases, with 10 bases between the two germline ends. Germline assignment: CDR1 SGHTA and CDR2 FQGTGA. The CDR3 spans 16 residues. The CDR3 loop reads CASSLRRVSSYNEQFF. As DNA, the CDR3 is TGTGCCAGCAGCTTAAGGCGGGTGAGCTCCTACAATGAGCAGTTCTTC.

This clonotype has a count of ten or more. V gene TRBV6-2 or TRBV6-3 combines with J gene TRBJ2-1; D gene uncertain. Germline V lookup: CDR1 MNHEY, CDR2 SVGEGT. With 0 bases removed from V and 7 bases from J, the gap between germline ends came to 7 bases. CDR3 length equals 13 residues. CDR3 loop: CASSYSTGNEQFF. DNA of the CDR3: TGTGCCAGCAGTTACTCGACTGGGAATGAGCAGTTCTTC.

This clonotype appeared many times. The chain is built from TRBV27 and TRBJ1-5; a possible D gene is TRBD1 (5 bases). This CDR3 is built from 15 residues. V was shortened by 2 bases and J by 0 bases, with 8 bases between the two germline ends. Germline CDR1 MNHEY, CDR2 SMNVEV (reference sequence). The CDR3 nucleotides read TGTGCCAGCAGTTTAGGGGGTTATAGCAATCAGCCCCAGCATTTT. Its protein product is CASSLGGYSNQPQHF.

This clonotype was detected many times. V and J are TRBV28 and TRBJ1-5; 7 bases map to TRBD1. The germline V gene has CDR1 MDHEN and CDR2 SYDVKM. CDR3 length equals 15 residues. V lost 6 bases to trimming and J lost 4 bases; unmatched junction nucleotides: 9. The CDR3 nucleotides read TGTGCCAGCAGAGATCGACAGGGAACAAATCAGCCCCAGCATTTT. Translation: CASRDRQGTNQPQHF.

The V and J genes are TRBV5-1 and TRBJ2-2, with D maybe TRBD1 (5 bases). The germline V gene encodes CDR1 SGHRS and CDR2 YFSETQ. V gave up 1 base and J gave up 5 bases, with 9 bases separating them. The CDR3 is made up of 14 amino acids. This CDR3 reads CASSLLGVTGELFF. The CDR3 DNA is TGCGCCAGCAGCTTGTTAGGGGTAACCGGGGAGCTGTTTTTT.

This chain links TRBV20-1 with TRBJ1-1, with 8 bases that match TRBD1. From germline, CDR1 is DFQATT and CDR2 SNEGSKA (reference sequence). V dropped 0 bases and J dropped 3; count of bases not matched to a gene: 12. The CDR3 is made up of 17 amino acids. CDR3 coding DNA: TGCAGTGCTAGAGATATCCCTGGACAGGGAAAGGACACTGAAGCTTTCTTT. Translated: CSARDIPGQGKDTEAFF.

This clonotype was found once. The genes are TRBV10-2 and TRBJ2-1; 8 nucleotides align to TRBD2. J was trimmed by 1 base and V by 2 bases; bases with no gene match: 4. Germline CDR1 and CDR2: WSHSY and SAAADI. CDR3 length equals 16 residues. The CDR3 sequence is CASSEGGGRSYNEQFF. The CDR3, as DNA: TGCGCCAGCAGTGAGGGCGGGGGGCGGTCCTACAATGAGCAGTTCTTC.

The chain uses TRBV6-2 or TRBV6-3 and TRBJ2-4, with a weak D call TRBD1 (7 bases). Germline V gene data show CDR1 as MNHEY and CDR2 as SVGEGT. V dropped 7 bases and J dropped 6 bases, with 19 bases sitting between them. CDR3 length equals 15 residues. The chain's CDR3 is CASTPRGQGGNIQYF. CDR3 bases: TGTGCCAGCACTCCTCGAGGGCAGGGGGGAAACATTCAGTACTTC.

This clonotype was counted at least ten times. The chain couples TRBV19 to TRBJ2-1, with TRBD1 as a possible D gene (7 bases). The CDR3 contains 17 residues. Germline V gene lookup returns CDR1 LNHDA and CDR2 SQIVND (reference sequence). Trimming removed 5 bases from V and 8 bases from J, with 25 bases in between. Written as DNA, the CDR3 is TGTGCCAGTAGTCCTGGGCAGGGGGGCAGGCCGAGGGATGAGCAGTTCTTC. It yields the protein CASSPGQGGRPRDEQFF.

The sample holds a few counts of this clonotype. The chain combines TRBV6-5 with TRBJ1-1, with 7 bases lining up with TRBD1. Losses at the gene ends were 7 bases for V and 4 bases for J; bases not matched to a gene: 6. The length of the CDR3 is 13 residues. CDR1 MNHEY and CDR2 SVGAGI come from the germline V gene. CDR3 residues: CASINRGGTEAFF. CDR3 nucleotide sequence: TGTGCCAGCATCAACAGGGGTGGCACTGAAGCTTTCTTT.

The CDR3 region has the DNA TGTGCCAGCAGGAACGACAGGGGATACGAGCAGTACTTC. It is translated as CASRNDRGYEQYF. V is TRBV28 and J is TRBJ2-7, with 8 positions matching TRBD1. The CDR3 sequence is 13 residues long. V lost 6 bases, J lost 4 bases, and 5 bases stayed unmatched. Germline V gene lookup returns CDR1 MDHEN and CDR2 SYDVKM.

The chain joins TRBV6-7 to TRBJ2-7; D gene unclear. TRBV6-7 has ORF status, its function being uncertain. The CDR3 totals 13 residues. The V end was cut by 0 bases, the J end by 5 bases, with 8 bases between. The CDR3: CASSYSMVHEQYF. For the CDR3, the DNA is TGTGCCAGCAGTTACTCGATGGTACACGAGCAGTACTTC.

This clonotype was seen repeatedly, ten times or more. This sequence joins TRBV5-1 and TRBJ1-2; TRBD1 aligns across 10 bases. With V trimmed by 4 bases and J by 9 bases, 9 bases remained unmatched. The CDR3 has 14 residues. In germline, CDR1 is SGHRS, CDR2 YFSETQ. Here the CDR3 reads CASSIGTGVNRYTF. CDR3 bases: TGCGCCAGCAGCATCGGGACAGGGGTTAATCGCTACACCTTC. Based on the CDR3 plus reference TRBV5-1 and TRBJ1-2, the full variable domain is KAGVTQTPRYLIKTRGQQVTLSCSPISGHRSVSWYQQTPGQGLQFLFEYFSETQRNKGNFPGRFSGRQFSNSRSEMNVSTLELGDSALYLCASSIGTGVNRYTFGSGTRLTVV.

This chain joins TRBV3-1 and TRBJ2-3; D possibly corresponds to TRBD1 (6 bases). This CDR3 has 15 amino acids. V gave up 0 bases and J gave up 1 base, with 8 bases separating them. Germline-derived CDR1 and CDR2 are LGHDT and YNNKEL (reference sequence). In nucleotides, the CDR3 is TGTGCCAGCAGCCAAGACCCAGGGGGCACAGATACGCAGTATTTT. It codes for CASSQDPGGTDTQYF.